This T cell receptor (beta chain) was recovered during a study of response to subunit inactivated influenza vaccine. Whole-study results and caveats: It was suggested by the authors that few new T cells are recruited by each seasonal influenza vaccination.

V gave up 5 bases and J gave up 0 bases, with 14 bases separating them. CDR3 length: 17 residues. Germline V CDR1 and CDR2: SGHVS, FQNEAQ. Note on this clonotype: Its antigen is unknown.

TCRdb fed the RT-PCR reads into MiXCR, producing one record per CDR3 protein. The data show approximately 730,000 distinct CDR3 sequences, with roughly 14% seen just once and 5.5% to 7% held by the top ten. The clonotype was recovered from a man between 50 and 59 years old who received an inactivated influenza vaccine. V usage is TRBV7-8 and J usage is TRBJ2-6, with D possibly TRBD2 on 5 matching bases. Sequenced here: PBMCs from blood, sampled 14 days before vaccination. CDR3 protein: CASSLGKAFSGANVLTF. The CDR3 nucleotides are TGTGCCAGCAGCCTCGGGAAGGCCTTCTCTGGGGCCAACGTCCTGACTTTC.